Each of the 10 T cell receptor beta chains below was sequenced from the same sample in a study of T cells in Graves' hyperthyroidism and ophthalmopathy. Using RNA transcripts as the source, TCR beta CDR3 regions were amplified. TCR CDR3 underwent first-round RT-PCR with the HTBI primer set. Via MiXCR, TCRdb re-called the multiplex PCR reads, giving one row per CDR3 protein. The sample records roughly 380,000 distinct CDR3 sequences, about 13% being singletons. The sequencing sample was made of blood. These receptors all come from a woman between 18 and 29 years old with Graves' hyperthyroidism.

A few counts support this clonotype. This may be a read error, as it is one base from a much larger clone. The V gene is TRBV28, the J gene TRBJ1-2, with D uncertain. The ends were cut back, 6 bases at V and 2 bases at J, with 4 bases in the middle. The CDR3 is 11 amino acids. CDR1 is MDHEN, CDR2 SYDVKM, per germline. Written as DNA, the CDR3 is TGTGCCAGCAGGGAAAACTATGGCTACACCTTC. It yields the protein CASRENYGYTF.

Of note for this clonotype: A much larger clone lies a single base off, so this may be a read error. The chain recombines TRBV28 with TRBJ1-4; D unclear. This CDR3 has 13 residues. V dropped 4 bases and J dropped 5 bases, with 8 bases sitting between them. Per the germline V gene, CDR1 is MDHEN and CDR2 is SYDVKM. CDR3 in DNA: TGTGCCAGCAGTTCATCACAGAATGAAAAACTGTTTTTT. Translation: CASSSSQNEKLFF. The entire variable domain, with the rest obtained from reference TRBV28 and TRBJ1-4, is as follows: DVKVTQSSRYLVKRTGEKVFLECVQDMDHENMFWYRQDPGLGLRLIYFSYDVKMKEKGDIPEGYSVSREKKERFSLILESASTNQTSMYLCASSSSQNEKLFFGSGTQLSVL.

This clonotype was recorded many times. The chain combines TRBV29-1 with TRBJ2-2; D gene unclear. V was clipped by 7 bases and J by 2 bases, with 11 bases between them. In germline, CDR1 is SQVTM, CDR2 ANQGSEA. This CDR3 contains 13 residues. CDR3 nucleotide sequence: TGCAGCGGAGACACTCCAAACACCGGGGAGCTGTTTTTT. It specifies CSGDTPNTGELFF.

This clonotype was recorded a few times. This chain links TRBV9 with TRBJ1-2; the D gene is possibly TRBD1 (5 bases). Trimming removed 3 bases from V and 3 bases from J, with 12 bases in between. The CDR3 covers 14 residues. The germline CDR1 and CDR2 sequences are SGDLS and YYNGEE. The CDR3, as DNA: TGTGCCAGCAGCGCCACCAGGGCCCACTATGGCTACACCTTC. This encodes CASSATRAHYGYTF.

There are many counts of this clonotype. The chain links TRBV18 to TRBJ1-1; D not resolved. Germline CDR1 KGHSH, CDR2 LQKENI. The V end was cut by 3 bases, the J end by 11 bases, with 13 bases between. The CDR3 sequence is 12 residues long. DNA for the CDR3: TGTGCCAGCTCACCCCCGTCGGGTGTGGCTTTCTTT. Protein: CASSPPSGVAFF.

This chain links TRBV28 with TRBJ1-1, with 8 bases identical to TRBD1. The CDR3 extends over 14 amino acids. Trimming at V came to 2 bases and at J to 6 bases, leaving 5 bases not matched to a gene. Per the germline V gene, CDR1 is MDHEN and CDR2 is SYDVKM. The CDR3 spells CASSLQGAPAEAFF. In DNA, the CDR3 is TGTGCCAGCAGTTTACAGGGGGCTCCCGCTGAAGCTTTCTTT.

The sample holds many counts of this clonotype. V is TRBV6-1 and J is TRBJ2-3; tentative D call: TRBD1 (6 bases). CDR3 length: 14 residues. Germline V CDR1 and CDR2: MNHNS, SASEGT. Trimming stripped 5 bases from V and 4 bases from J, with 13 bases between. CDR3 coding DNA: TGTGCCAGCAGTTTGACAGGTGGTCCAGATACGCAGTATTTT. This codes for CASSLTGGPDTQYF.

There are many counts of this clonotype. The CDR3 sequence: CASSFSGRPTGELFF. CDR3 sequence (DNA): TGTGCCAGCAGTTTTAGCGGGAGGCCCACCGGGGAGCTGTTTTTT. The chain employs TRBV28 and TRBJ2-2; TRBD2 agrees at 10 bases. CDR1 is MDHEN, CDR2 SYDVKM, per germline. This CDR3 region has 15 residues. V trimming: 3 bases; J trimming: 4 bases; junction bases outside the gene matches: 2.

This clonotype has ten or more counts. V usage is TRBV30 and J usage is TRBJ1-5; no clear D gene. Germline V gives CDR1 GTSNPN, CDR2 SVGIG (reference sequence). This CDR3 has 14 residues. V lost 0 bases, J lost 0 bases, and 6 bases lay in between. For the CDR3, the DNA is TGTGCCTGGAGTGTCTGGGATAGCAATCAGCCCCAGCATTTT. Protein: CAWSVWDSNQPQHF.

This clonotype showed up just a few times. The chain uses TRBV19 and TRBJ1-3; a possible D gene is TRBD1 (6 bases). The CDR3 runs 15 residues. Germline assignment: CDR1 LNHDA and CDR2 SQIVND (reference sequence). Trimming left V 3 bases short and J 4 bases short, with 13 bases between. The CDR3 DNA reads TGTGCCAGTAGTATCTCTGCAGGGGAAGGAAACACCATATATTTT. It yields the protein CASSISAGEGNTIYF.